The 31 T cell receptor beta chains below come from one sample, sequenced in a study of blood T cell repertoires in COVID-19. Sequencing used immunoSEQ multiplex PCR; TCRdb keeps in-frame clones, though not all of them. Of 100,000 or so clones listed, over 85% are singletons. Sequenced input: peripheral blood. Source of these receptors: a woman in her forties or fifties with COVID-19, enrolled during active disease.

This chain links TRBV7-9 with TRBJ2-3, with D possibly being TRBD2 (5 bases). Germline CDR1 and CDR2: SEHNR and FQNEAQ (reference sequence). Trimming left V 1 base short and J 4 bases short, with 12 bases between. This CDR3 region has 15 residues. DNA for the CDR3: TGTGCCAGCAGCTTAGTTCGGCTAGCCTCAGATACGCAGTATTTT. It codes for CASSLVRLASDTQYF.

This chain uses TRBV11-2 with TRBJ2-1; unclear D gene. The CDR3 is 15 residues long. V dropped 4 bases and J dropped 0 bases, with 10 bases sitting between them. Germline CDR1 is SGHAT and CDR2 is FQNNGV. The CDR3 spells CASSSQLFSYNEQFF. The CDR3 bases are TGTGCCAGCAGCTCCCAATTGTTCTCCTACAATGAGCAGTTCTTC.

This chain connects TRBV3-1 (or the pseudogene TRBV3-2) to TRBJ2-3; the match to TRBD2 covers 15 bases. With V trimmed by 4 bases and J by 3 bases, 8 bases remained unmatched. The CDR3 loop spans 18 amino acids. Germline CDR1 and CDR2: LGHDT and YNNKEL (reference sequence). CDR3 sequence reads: CASSLRTSGGAKTDTQYF. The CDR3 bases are TGTGCCAGCAGCCTCCGGACTAGCGGGGGGGCCAAGACAGATACGCAGTATTTT.

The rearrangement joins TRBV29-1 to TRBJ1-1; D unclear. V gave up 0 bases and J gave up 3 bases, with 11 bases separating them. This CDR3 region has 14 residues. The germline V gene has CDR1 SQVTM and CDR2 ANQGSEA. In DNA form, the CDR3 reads TGCAGCGTTGAAGATCGATACCGGGACACTGAAGCTTTCTTT. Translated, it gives CSVEDRYRDTEAFF.

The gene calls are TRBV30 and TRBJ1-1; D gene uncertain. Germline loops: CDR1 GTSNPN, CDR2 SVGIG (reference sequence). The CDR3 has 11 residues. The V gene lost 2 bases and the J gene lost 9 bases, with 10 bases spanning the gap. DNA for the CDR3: TGTGCCTGGAGTAAACAGTATAAAGCTTTCTTT. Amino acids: CAWSKQYKAFF.

The DNA of the CDR3 is TGTGCCAGCAGCTTCTACCAGGCCAATCAGCCCCAGCATTTT. Translation: CASSFYQANQPQHF. The chain links TRBV5-6 to TRBJ1-5; D is ambiguous. This CDR3 spans 14 amino acids. Germline loops: CDR1 SGHDT, CDR2 YYEEEE. V gave up 2 bases and J gave up 3 bases, with 9 bases separating them.

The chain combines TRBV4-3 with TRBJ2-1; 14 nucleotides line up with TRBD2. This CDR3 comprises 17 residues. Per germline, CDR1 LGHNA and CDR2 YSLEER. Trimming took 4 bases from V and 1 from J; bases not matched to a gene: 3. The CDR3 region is CASSPGTSGGSYNEQFF. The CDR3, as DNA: TGCGCCAGCAGCCCGGGGACTAGCGGGGGATCCTACAATGAGCAGTTCTTC.

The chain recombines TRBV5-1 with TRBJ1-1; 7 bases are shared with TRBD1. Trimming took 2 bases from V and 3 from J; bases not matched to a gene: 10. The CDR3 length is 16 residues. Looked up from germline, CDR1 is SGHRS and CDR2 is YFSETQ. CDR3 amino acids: CASSFKEGARDTEAFF. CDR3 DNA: TGCGCCAGCAGCTTTAAAGAGGGGGCGAGGGACACTGAAGCTTTCTTT.

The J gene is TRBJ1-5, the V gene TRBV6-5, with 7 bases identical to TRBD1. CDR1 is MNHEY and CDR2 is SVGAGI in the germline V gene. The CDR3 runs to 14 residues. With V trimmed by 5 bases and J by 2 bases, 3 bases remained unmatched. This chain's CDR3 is CASSRQGGNQPQHF. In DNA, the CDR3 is TGTGCCAGCAGTAGGCAGGGGGGCAATCAGCCCCAGCATTTT.

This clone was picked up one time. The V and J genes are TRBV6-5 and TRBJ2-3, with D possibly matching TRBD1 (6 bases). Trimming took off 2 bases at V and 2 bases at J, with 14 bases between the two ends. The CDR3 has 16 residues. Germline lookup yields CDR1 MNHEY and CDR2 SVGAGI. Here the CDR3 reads CASSYPRQEVTDTQYF. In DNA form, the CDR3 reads TGTGCCAGCAGTTACCCCAGACAGGAGGTCACAGATACGCAGTATTTT.

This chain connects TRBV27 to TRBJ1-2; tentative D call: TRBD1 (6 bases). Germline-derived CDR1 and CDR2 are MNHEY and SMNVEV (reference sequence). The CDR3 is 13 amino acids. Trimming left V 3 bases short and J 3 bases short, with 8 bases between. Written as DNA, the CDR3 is TGTGCCAGCAGTTTCAGGGGCTACTATGGCTACACCTTC. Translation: CASSFRGYYGYTF.

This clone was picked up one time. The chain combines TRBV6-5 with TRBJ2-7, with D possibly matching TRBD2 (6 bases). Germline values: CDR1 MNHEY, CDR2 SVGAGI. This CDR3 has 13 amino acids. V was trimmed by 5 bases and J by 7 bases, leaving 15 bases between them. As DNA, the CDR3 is TGTGCCAGCAGTCCCGGGACTCGAATGGAGCAGTACGTC. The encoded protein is CASSPGTRMEQYV.

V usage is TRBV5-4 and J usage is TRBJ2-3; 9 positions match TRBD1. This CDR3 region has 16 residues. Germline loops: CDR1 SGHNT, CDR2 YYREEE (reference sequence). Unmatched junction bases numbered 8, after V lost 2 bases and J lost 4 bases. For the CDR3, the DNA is TGTGCCAGCAGCTTACCCCGGGACAGGGCATCAGATACGCAGTATTTT. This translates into CASSLPRDRASDTQYF.

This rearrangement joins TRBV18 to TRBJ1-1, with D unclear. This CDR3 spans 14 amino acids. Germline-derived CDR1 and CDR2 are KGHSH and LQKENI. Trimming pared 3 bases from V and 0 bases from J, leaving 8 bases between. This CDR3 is CASSPEDMNTEAFF. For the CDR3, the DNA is TGTGCCAGCTCACCGGAGGATATGAACACTGAAGCTTTCTTT.

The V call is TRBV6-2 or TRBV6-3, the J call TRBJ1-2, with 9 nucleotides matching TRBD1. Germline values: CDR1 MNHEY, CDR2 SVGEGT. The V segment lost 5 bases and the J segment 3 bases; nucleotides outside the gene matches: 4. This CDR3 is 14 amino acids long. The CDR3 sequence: CASSLRTGDYGYTF. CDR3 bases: TGTGCCAGCAGTCTCCGGACAGGGGACTATGGCTACACCTTC.

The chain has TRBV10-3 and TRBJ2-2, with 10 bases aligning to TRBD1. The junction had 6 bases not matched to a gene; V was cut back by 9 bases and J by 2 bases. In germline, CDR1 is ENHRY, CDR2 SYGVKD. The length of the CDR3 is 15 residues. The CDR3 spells CAMRTGGANTGELFF. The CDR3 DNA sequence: TGTGCCATGCGGACAGGGGGTGCCAACACCGGGGAGCTGTTTTTT.

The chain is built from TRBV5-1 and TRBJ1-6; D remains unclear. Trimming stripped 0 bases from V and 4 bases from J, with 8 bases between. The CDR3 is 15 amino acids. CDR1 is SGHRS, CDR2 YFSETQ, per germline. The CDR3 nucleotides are TGCGCCAGCAGCTTGGGGCGGATTTATAATTCACCCCTCCACTTT. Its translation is CASSLGRIYNSPLHF.

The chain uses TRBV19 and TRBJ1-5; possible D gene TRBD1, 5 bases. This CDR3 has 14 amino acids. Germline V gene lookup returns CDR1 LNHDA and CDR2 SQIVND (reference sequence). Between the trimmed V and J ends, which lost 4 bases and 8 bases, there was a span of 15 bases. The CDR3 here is CASSTAGGLEPQHF. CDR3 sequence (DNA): TGTGCCAGTAGTACAGCCGGGGGGTTGGAGCCCCAGCATTTT.

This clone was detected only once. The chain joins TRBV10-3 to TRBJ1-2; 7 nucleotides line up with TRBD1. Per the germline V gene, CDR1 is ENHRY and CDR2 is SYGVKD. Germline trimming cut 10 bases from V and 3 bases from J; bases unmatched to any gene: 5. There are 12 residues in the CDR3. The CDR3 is CASQGEHYGYTF. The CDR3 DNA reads TGTGCCAGTCAGGGGGAGCACTATGGCTACACCTTC.

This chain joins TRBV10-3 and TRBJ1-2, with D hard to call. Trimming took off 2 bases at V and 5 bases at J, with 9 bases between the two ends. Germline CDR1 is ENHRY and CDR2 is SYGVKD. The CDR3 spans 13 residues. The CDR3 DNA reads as TGTGCCATCAGTGAGAGAGGAGATTATGGCTACACCTTC. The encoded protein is CAISERGDYGYTF.

CDR3 protein: CASSLVTGSPLHF. In DNA, the CDR3 is TGTGCCAGCAGTTTAGTAACGGGTTCACCCCTCCACTTT. The genes are TRBV27 and TRBJ1-6; no definite D call. The CDR3 extends over 13 amino acids. The V gene's germline CDR1 is MNHEY and CDR2 SMNVEV (reference sequence). Deletions cut 2 bases from V and 9 bases from J, with 8 bases between.

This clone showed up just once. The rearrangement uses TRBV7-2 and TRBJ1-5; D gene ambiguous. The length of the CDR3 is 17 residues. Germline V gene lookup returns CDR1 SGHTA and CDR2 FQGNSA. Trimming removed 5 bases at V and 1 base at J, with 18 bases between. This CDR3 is CASSPGAYGQSNQPQHF. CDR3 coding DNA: TGTGCCAGCAGCCCAGGTGCCTACGGTCAAAGCAATCAGCCCCAGCATTTT.

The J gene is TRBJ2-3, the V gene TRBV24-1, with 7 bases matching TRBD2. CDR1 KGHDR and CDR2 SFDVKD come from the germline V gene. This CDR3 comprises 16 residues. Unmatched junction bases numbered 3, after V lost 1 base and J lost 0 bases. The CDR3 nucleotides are TGTGCCACCAGTGATTTAGCGGGGATAAGCACAGATACGCAGTATTTT. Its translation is CATSDLAGISTDTQYF.

CDR3 in DNA: TGCAGCGTTGAAGATCCCGGTATGGACAATGAGCAGTTCTTC. Residues: CSVEDPGMDNEQFF. The chain joins TRBV29-1 to TRBJ2-1; D is undetermined. The CDR3 runs to 14 residues. V lost 0 bases and J 5 bases, leaving 11 bases between the germline ends. Looked up from germline, CDR1 is SQVTM and CDR2 is ANQGSEA.

The CDR3 nucleotides are TGTGCCATCAAGGAGACTAGCGAATCCTACGAGCAGTACGTC. This sequence encodes CAIKETSESYEQYV. The V gene is TRBV10-3, the J gene TRBJ2-7, with 8 positions matching TRBD2. CDR3 length: 14 residues. Germline CDR1 reads ENHRY; CDR2 reads SYGVKD. J was trimmed by 1 base and V by 7 bases; bases with no gene match: 6.

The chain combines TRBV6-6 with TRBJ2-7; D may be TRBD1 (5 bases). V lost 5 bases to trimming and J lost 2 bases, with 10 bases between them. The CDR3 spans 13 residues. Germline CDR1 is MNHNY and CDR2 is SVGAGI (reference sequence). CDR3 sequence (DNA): TGTGCCAGCAGTGACAGACGGCCCTACGAGCAGTACTTC. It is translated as CASSDRRPYEQYF.

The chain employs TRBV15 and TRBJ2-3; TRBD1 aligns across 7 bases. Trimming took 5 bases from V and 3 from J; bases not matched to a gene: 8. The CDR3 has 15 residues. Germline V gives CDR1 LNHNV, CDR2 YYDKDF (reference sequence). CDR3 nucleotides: TGTGCCACCAGCCCAGGGGGAGTTCGGACAGATACGCAGTATTTT. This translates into CATSPGGVRTDTQYF.

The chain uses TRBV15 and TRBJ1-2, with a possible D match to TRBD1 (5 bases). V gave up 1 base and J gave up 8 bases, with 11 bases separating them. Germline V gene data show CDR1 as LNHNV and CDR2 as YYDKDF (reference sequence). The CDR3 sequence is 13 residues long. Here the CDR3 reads CATSRGGLGGYTF. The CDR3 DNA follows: TGTGCCACCAGCAGAGGGGGCCTGGGAGGCTACACCTTC.

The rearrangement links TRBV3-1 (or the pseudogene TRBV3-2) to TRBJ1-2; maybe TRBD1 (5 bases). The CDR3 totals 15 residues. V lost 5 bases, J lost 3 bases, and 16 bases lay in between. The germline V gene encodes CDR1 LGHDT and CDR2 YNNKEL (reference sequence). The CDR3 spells CASSSTTGGDYGYTF. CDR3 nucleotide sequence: TGTGCCAGCAGCTCGACGACGGGAGGGGACTATGGCTACACCTTC.

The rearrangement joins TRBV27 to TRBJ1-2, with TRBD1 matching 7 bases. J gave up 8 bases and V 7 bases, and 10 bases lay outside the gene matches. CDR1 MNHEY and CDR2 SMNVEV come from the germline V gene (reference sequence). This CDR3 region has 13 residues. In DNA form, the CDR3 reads TGTGCCAGCACCTCGGACAGGTCAGAGGGCTACACCTTC. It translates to CASTSDRSEGYTF.

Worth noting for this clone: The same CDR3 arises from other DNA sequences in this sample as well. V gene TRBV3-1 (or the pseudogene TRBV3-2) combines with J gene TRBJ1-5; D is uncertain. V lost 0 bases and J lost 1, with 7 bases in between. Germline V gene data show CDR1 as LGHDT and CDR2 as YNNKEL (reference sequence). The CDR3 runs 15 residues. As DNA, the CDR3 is TGTGCCAGCAGCCAAGACTTAATGAGCAATCAGCCCCAGCATTTT. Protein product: CASSQDLMSNQPQHF.